The 25 T cell receptor beta chains listed next were all sequenced from one sample in a study of blood T cell repertoires in COVID-19. Sequenced by immunoSEQ multiplex PCR; TCRdb stores in-frame clones only, minus some. The table records some 230,000 clones, roughly 83% of them present only once. Sequencing was performed on PBMCs or T cells enriched from blood (not recorded which). Receptors originate from a woman aged 40 to 49 with acute COVID-19.

The gene calls are TRBV16 and TRBJ1-2, with 7 nucleotides matching TRBD1. The germline gives CDR1 KGHSY, CDR2 FQNENV. The CDR3 has 12 amino acids. V lost 9 bases, J lost 8 bases, and 9 bases stayed unmatched. In nucleotides, the CDR3 is TGTGCCAGTCGACAGGGTCCTGGAGGCTACACCTTC. As protein: CASRQGPGGYTF.

The chain couples TRBV7-6 to TRBJ2-2; D perhaps matches TRBD1 (6 bases). Germline V gives CDR1 SGHVS, CDR2 FNYEAQ. The length of the CDR3 is 15 residues. Trimming took off 5 bases at V and 5 bases at J, with 15 bases between the two ends. CDR3 amino acids: CASSPRNTGTGELFF. CDR3 sequence (DNA): TGTGCCAGCAGCCCAAGGAATACAGGGACCGGGGAGCTGTTTTTT.

V and J are TRBV28 and TRBJ2-5; 12 bases are shared with TRBD1. V lost 4 bases to trimming and J lost 3 bases; unmatched junction nucleotides: 9. Germline loops: CDR1 MDHEN, CDR2 SYDVKM. This CDR3 has 17 amino acids. DNA for the CDR3: TGTGCCAGCAGTTCCATAGGAGGGACAGGGGGCGAAGAGACCCAGTACTTC. Encoded protein: CASSSIGGTGGEETQYF.

The chain recombines TRBV7-2 with TRBJ2-3; a possible D gene is TRBD1 (5 bases). Germline V CDR1 and CDR2: SGHTA, FQGNSA. Deletions cut 6 bases from V and 6 bases from J, with 13 bases between. CDR3 length equals 13 residues. The DNA for the CDR3 is TGTGCCAGCAGTTACGACAGCGTCGATACGCAGTATTTT. This sequence encodes CASSYDSVDTQYF. The whole variable domain, filled in from reference TRBV7-2 and TRBJ2-3, reads GAGVSQSPSNKVTEKGKDVELRCDPISGHTALYWYRQSLGQGLEFLIYFQGNSAPDKSGLPSDRFSAERTGGSVSTLTIQRTQQEDSAVYLCASSYDSVDTQYFGPGTRLTVL.

The V and J genes are TRBV6-1 and TRBJ1-2; 9 bases agree with TRBD1. The CDR3 contains 15 residues. Germline assignment: CDR1 MNHNS and CDR2 SASEGT. With V trimmed by 3 bases and J by 5 bases, 7 bases remained unmatched. CDR3 in amino acids: CASSEPDRGRYGYTF. CDR3 nucleotide sequence: TGTGCCAGCAGTGAGCCGGACAGGGGAAGGTATGGCTACACCTTC.

This chain links TRBV18 with TRBJ2-1; 8 positions agree with TRBD2. The CDR3 is made up of 15 amino acids. Germline-derived CDR1 and CDR2 are KGHSH and LQKENI. The junction had 16 bases not matched to a gene; V was cut back by 8 bases and J by 10 bases. CDR3 coding DNA: TGTGCCAGCACCCGGGGACTAGAAACCACCCGCGAGCAGTTCTTC. The encoded protein is CASTRGLETTREQFF.

The chain joins TRBV5-4 to TRBJ2-7, with TRBD2 identical over 7 bases. The CDR3 contains 13 residues. J gave up 5 bases and V 0 bases, and 2 bases lay outside the gene matches. CDR1 is SGHNT, CDR2 YYREEE, per germline (reference sequence). This CDR3 reads CASSLAGGHEQYF. The CDR3 DNA is TGTGCCAGCAGCTTGGCGGGAGGCCACGAGCAGTACTTC.

The chain links TRBV9 to TRBJ1-3; the D is unclear. The length of the CDR3 is 14 residues. CDR1 is SGDLS, CDR2 YYNGEE, per germline. The V end lost 5 bases, the J end lost 1 base, and 10 bases lay between the germline ends. This CDR3 reads CASSLGGSGNTIYF. CDR3 nucleotide sequence: TGTGCCAGCAGTTTGGGAGGGTCTGGAAACACCATATATTTT.

This clone came up once. This sequence joins TRBV6-1 and TRBJ1-5, with TRBD1 matching 12 bases. Trimming at V came to 3 bases and at J to 7 bases, leaving 4 bases not matched to a gene. CDR3 length: 15 residues. Germline V gene sequence: CDR1 MNHNS, CDR2 SASEGT. CDR3 loop: CASSDQGTGGQPQHF. The CDR3 DNA follows: TGTGCCAGCAGTGACCAGGGGACAGGGGGCCAGCCCCAGCATTTT.

The rearrangement joins TRBV5-1 to TRBJ2-1, with 7 nucleotides matching TRBD2. Germline V lookup: CDR1 SGHRS, CDR2 YFSETQ. The length of the CDR3 is 16 residues. The J segment lost 4 bases and the V segment lost 3 bases, leaving 10 bases of the junction unmatched. DNA for the CDR3: TGCGCCAGCAGCTCGAGGGCTAGCGGAACTTACAATGAGCAGTTCTTC. Protein: CASSSRASGTYNEQFF.

The rearrangement uses TRBV5-5 and TRBJ1-5; 10 bases are shared with TRBD1. CDR3 length: 16 residues. V shed 3 bases and J 2 bases; nucleotides not matched to a gene: 5. Germline assignment: CDR1 SGHKS and CDR2 YYEKEE (reference sequence). CDR3 DNA sequence: TGTGCCAGCAGCTGGACAGGGGGGCAGGGCAATCAGCCCCAGCATTTT. It encodes CASSWTGGQGNQPQHF.

The chain recombines TRBV7-2 with TRBJ2-5, with D maybe TRBD2 (5 bases). CDR1 and CDR2 (germline): SGHTA, FQGNSA. Trimming took off 2 bases at V and 4 bases at J, with 11 bases between the two ends. The length of the CDR3 is 14 residues. The CDR3 DNA sequence: TGTGCCAGCAGCTTAAGGCTAGCCGGAGAGACCCAGTACTTC. Its protein is CASSLRLAGETQYF.

The chain recombines TRBV21-1 with TRBJ2-3; TRBD2, the D gene given by the table, was not confirmed from the DNA. TRBV21-1 is reported as a pseudogene. The CDR3 is made up of 17 amino acids. CDR3 nucleotides: TGTGCCAGCAGCAAAGCCGGCGTACTAGACCCCACAGATACGCAGTATTTT. This sequence encodes CASSKAGVLDPTDTQYF.

This clone was counted a few times. Here the CDR3 DNA reads TGTGCCAGCAGAGATACAGGGTGGGACACCGGGGAGCTGTTTTTT. Amino acid sequence: CASRDTGWDTGELFF. The chain has TRBV2 and TRBJ2-2; D perhaps matches TRBD1 (6 bases). The CDR3 runs to 15 residues. Germline-derived CDR1 and CDR2 are SNHLY and FYNNEI. V was cut by 6 bases and J by 3 bases, with 14 bases left in between.

The V and J genes are TRBV4-2 and TRBJ1-2, with D tentatively TRBD1 (5 bases). V lost 0 bases to trimming and J lost 4 bases, with 12 bases between them. In germline, CDR1 is LGHNA, CDR2 YNFKEQ. This CDR3 is built from 15 residues. CDR3 sequence reads: CASSQERQGGYGYTF. CDR3 sequence (DNA): TGTGCCAGCAGCCAAGAGAGGCAGGGCGGCTATGGCTACACCTTC.

The sample holds many counts of this clone. The V gene is TRBV5-1, the J gene TRBJ2-5, with a weak D call TRBD1 (5 bases). The V end was cut by 0 bases, the J end by 5 bases, with 11 bases between. The CDR3 is 14 residues long. Germline assignment: CDR1 SGHRS and CDR2 YFSETQ. The CDR3 is CASSLARVGETQYF. CDR3 DNA sequence: TGCGCCAGCAGCTTGGCCAGGGTGGGGGAGACCCAGTACTTC.

The chain employs TRBV28 and TRBJ1-2, with TRBD1 matching 9 bases. This CDR3 is built from 13 residues. The germline CDR1 and CDR2 sequences are MDHEN and SYDVKM. The ends lost 5 bases at V and 3 bases at J; junction bases unmatched: 1. DNA for the CDR3: TGTGCCAGCAGTGGGGACAGGGACTATGGCTACACCTTC. This encodes CASSGDRDYGYTF.

The chain couples TRBV30 to TRBJ1-3, with 7 bases matching TRBD1. The CDR3 is made up of 11 amino acids. After removal of 4 bases from V and 16 bases from J, the junction contained 10 bases not matched to a gene. The germline CDR1 and CDR2 sequences are GTSNPN and SVGIG (reference sequence). The CDR3 DNA reads as TGTGCCTGGACACGACAGGGTGCCTTTTATTTT. Its protein is CAWTRQGAFYF.

There are a few counts of this clone. This chain uses TRBV7-9 with TRBJ2-1; 15 positions agree with TRBD2. Germline CDR1 reads SEHNR; CDR2 reads FQNEAQ (reference sequence). J lost 7 bases, V lost 5 bases, and 9 bases had no gene match. This CDR3 is 17 amino acids long. CDR3 loop: CASSPRTSGRARNEQFF. For the CDR3, the DNA is TGTGCCAGCAGCCCGCGGACTAGCGGGAGGGCTAGGAATGAGCAGTTCTTC.

DNA for the CDR3: TGTGCCAGCAGTTCCTACGGGACAACGAACACCGGGGAGCTGTTTTTT. The encoded protein is CASSSYGTTNTGELFF. The chain employs TRBV27 and TRBJ2-2, with D possibly TRBD1 on 6 matching bases. Deletions cut 4 bases from V and 0 bases from J, with 12 bases between. CDR1 MNHEY and CDR2 SMNVEV come from the germline V gene (reference sequence). The CDR3 is 16 residues long.

The chain uses TRBV11-2 and TRBJ2-3; TRBD2 is a possible D gene (5 bases). This CDR3 has 15 amino acids. V was pared by 6 bases and J by 6 bases, with 19 bases between. Germline CDR1 and CDR2: SGHAT and FQNNGV. In DNA form, the CDR3 reads TGTGCCAGCAGTCCATTAGGGTCACCGGGGGATACGCAGTATTTT. Translation gives CASSPLGSPGDTQYF.

The chain has TRBV28 and TRBJ1-5; 10 nucleotides align to TRBD1. The germline V gene has CDR1 MDHEN and CDR2 SYDVKM. This CDR3 region has 16 residues. Unmatched junction bases numbered 8, after V lost 5 bases and J lost 4 bases. CDR3 DNA sequence: TGTGCCAGCAGTCCTCCGGGACAGGGGAGTAATCAGCCCCAGCATTTT. This sequence encodes CASSPPGQGSNQPQHF.

This chain uses TRBV7-9 with TRBJ1-4; D unclear. The CDR3 covers 12 residues. The germline CDR1 and CDR2 sequences are SEHNR and FQNEAQ (reference sequence). The ends were cut back, 5 bases at V and 4 bases at J, with 5 bases in the middle. CDR3 region: CASSRGNEKLFF. The CDR3 region has the DNA TGTGCCAGCAGCCGAGGTAATGAAAAACTGTTTTTT.

This rearrangement joins TRBV28 to TRBJ1-2; D is perhaps TRBD1 (5 bases). Germline V lookup: CDR1 MDHEN, CDR2 SYDVKM. The CDR3 runs to 15 residues. The germline V and J ends were trimmed by 6 bases and 3 bases, with 17 bases remaining between them. CDR3: CASSPITQGYYGYTF. CDR3 bases: TGTGCCAGCAGCCCAATAACTCAGGGATACTATGGCTACACCTTC.

Of note for this clone: This sample includes further DNA sequences coding for the same CDR3. The V gene is TRBV2, the J gene TRBJ1-2, with 7 bases matching TRBD1. The ends lost 6 bases at V and 7 bases at J; junction bases unmatched: 2. The CDR3 runs to 11 residues. Looked up from germline, CDR1 is SNHLY and CDR2 is FYNNEI. CDR3 protein: CASRAGGGYTF. As DNA, the CDR3 is TGTGCCAGCAGAGCAGGGGGTGGCTACACCTTC. The full variable domain, completed using reference TRBV2 and TRBJ1-2, is EPEVTQTPSHQVTQMGQEVILRCVPISNHLYFYWYRQILGQKVEFLVSFYNNEISEKSEIFDDQFSVERPDGSNFTLKIRSTKLEDSAMYFCASRAGGGYTFGSGTRLTVV.